This T cell receptor (beta chain) was sequenced during a study of T cells in Graves' hyperthyroidism and ophthalmopathy. Notes on the study in general: Most clonotypes expanded in the thyroid (above 0.001) were also present in blood. In the analysis, a 13 V-J model separated ophthalmopathy from stable hyperthyroidism.

Amplification yielded TCR beta CDR3 regions, with RNA transcripts as the source. TCR CDR3 regions were first amplified by RT-PCR with HTBI primers. TCRdb re-analysed the multiplex PCR reads in MiXCR, keeping a single row per CDR3 protein. Of roughly 840,000 distinct CDR3 sequences listed, more than 30% are singletons. For this clonotype: The antigen remains unidentified.

This CDR3 is built from 15 residues. Germline CDR1 is SQVTM and CDR2 is ANQGSEA. The trim removed 8 bases at V and 1 base at J, leaving 13 bases unmatched. The rearrangement links TRBV29-1 to TRBJ2-5, with TRBD2 matching over 7 bases. Sequencing was carried out using blood. The receptor was derived from a man aged 18 to 29 with Graves' hyperthyroidism. The chain's CDR3 is CSFSPRASGQETQYF. The CDR3 nucleotides read TGCAGCTTCTCCCCGCGGGCTAGCGGCCAAGAGACCCAGTACTTC.